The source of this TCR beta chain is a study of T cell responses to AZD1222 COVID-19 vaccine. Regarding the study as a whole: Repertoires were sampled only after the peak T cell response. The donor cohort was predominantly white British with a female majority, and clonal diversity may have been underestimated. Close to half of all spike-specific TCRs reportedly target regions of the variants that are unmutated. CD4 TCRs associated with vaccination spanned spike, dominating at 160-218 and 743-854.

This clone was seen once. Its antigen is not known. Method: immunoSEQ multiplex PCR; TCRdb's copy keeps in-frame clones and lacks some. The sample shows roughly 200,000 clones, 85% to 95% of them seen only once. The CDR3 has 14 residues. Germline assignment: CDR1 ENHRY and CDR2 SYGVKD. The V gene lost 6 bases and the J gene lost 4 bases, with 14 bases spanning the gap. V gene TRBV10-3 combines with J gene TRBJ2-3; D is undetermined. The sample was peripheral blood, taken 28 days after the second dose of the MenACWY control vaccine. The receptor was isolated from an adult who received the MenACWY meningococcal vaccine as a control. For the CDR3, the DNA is TGTGCCATCAGACCCTCCCCAGGATCAGATACGCAGTATTTT. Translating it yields CAIRPSPGSDTQYF.